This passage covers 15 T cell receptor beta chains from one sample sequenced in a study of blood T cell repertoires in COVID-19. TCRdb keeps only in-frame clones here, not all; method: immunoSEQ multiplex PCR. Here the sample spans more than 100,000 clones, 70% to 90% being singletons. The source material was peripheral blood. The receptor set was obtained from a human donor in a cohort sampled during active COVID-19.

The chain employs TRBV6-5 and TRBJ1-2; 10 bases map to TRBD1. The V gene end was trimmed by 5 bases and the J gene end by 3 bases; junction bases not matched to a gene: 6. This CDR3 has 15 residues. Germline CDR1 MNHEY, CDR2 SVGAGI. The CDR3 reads CASSTRDRGDYGYTF. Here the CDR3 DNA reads TGTGCCAGCAGTACCCGGGACAGGGGAGACTATGGCTACACCTTC.

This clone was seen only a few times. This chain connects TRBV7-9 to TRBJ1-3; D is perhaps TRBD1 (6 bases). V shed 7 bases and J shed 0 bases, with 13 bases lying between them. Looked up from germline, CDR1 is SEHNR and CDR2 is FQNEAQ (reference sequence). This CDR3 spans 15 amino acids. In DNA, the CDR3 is TGTGCCAGCACCCTGGGGGCCACCTCTGGAAACACCATATATTTT. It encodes CASTLGATSGNTIYF.

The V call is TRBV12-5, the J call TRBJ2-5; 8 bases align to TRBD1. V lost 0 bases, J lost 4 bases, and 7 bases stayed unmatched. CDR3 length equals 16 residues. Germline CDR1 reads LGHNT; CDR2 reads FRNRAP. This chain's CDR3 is CASGLVRGRGLETQYF. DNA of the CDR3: TGTGCTAGTGGTTTGGTACGGGGCAGGGGGCTAGAGACCCAGTACTTC.

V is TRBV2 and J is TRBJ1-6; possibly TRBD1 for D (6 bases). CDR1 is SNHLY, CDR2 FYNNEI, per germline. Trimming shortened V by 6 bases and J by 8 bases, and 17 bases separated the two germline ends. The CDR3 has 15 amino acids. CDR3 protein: CASRNTDSQHSPLHF. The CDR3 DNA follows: TGTGCCAGCAGGAATACGGACAGCCAACATTCACCCCTCCACTTT.

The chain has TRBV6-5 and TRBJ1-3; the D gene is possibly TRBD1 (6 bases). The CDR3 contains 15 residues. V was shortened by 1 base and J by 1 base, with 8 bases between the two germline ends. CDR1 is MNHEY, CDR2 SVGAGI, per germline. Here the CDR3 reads CASSYFRGSGNTIYF. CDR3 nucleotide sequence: TGTGCCAGCAGTTACTTCAGGGGATCTGGAAACACCATATATTTT.

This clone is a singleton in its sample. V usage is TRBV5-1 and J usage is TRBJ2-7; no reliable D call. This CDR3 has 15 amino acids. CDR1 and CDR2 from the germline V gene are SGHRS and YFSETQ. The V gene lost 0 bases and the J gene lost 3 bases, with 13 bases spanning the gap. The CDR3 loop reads CASSLGPLRSYEQYF. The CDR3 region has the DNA TGCGCCAGCAGCTTGGGTCCACTGAGGAGCTACGAGCAGTACTTC.

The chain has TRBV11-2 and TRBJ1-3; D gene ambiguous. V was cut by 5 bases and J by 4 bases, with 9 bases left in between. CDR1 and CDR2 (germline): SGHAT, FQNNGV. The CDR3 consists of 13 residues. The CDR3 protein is CASSETPGNTIYF. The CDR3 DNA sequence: TGTGCCAGCAGCGAGACACCCGGAAACACCATATATTTT.

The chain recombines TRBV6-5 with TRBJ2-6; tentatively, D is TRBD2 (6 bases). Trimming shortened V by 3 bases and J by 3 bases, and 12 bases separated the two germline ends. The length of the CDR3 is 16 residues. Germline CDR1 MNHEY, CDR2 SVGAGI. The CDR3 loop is CASSYGGYGGANVLTF. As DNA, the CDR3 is TGTGCCAGCAGTTATGGAGGGTATGGTGGGGCCAACGTCCTGACTTTC.

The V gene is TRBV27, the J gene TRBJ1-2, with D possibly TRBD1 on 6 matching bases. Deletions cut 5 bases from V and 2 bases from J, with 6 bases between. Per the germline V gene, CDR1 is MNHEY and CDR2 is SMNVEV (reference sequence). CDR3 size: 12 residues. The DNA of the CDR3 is TGTGCCAGCAGTACAGGGAACTATGGCTACACCTTC. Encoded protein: CASSTGNYGYTF.

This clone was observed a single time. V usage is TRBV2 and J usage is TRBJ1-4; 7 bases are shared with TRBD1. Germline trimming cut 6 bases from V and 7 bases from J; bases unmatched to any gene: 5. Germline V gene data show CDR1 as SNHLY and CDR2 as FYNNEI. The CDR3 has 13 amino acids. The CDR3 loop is CASSRGFGEKLFF. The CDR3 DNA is TGTGCCAGCAGCAGGGGGTTCGGTGAAAAACTGTTTTTT.

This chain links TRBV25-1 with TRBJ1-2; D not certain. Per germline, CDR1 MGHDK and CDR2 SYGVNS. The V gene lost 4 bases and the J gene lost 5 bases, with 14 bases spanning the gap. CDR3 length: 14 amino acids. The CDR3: CASSGQDLRYGYTF. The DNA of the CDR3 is TGTGCCAGCAGTGGACAAGACCTTAGGTATGGCTACACCTTC.

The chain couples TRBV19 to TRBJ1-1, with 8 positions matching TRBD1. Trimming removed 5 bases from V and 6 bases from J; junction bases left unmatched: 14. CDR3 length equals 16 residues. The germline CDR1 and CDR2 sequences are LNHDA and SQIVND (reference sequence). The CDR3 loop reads CASSPRQGRTFPEAFF. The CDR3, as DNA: TGTGCCAGTAGTCCAAGACAGGGGCGGACTTTCCCTGAAGCTTTCTTT.

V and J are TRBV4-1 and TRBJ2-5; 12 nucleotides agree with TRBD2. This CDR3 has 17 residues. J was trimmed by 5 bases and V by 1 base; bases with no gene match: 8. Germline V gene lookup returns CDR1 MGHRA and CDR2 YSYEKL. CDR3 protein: CASSQGLAGGPGETQYF. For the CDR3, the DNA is TGCGCCAGCAGCCAAGGTCTAGCGGGGGGGCCTGGTGAGACCCAGTACTTC.

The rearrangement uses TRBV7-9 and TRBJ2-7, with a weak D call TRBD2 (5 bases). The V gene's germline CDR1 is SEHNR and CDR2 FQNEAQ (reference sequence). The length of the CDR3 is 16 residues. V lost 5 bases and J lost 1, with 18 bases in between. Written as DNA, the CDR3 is TGTGCCAGCAGCCCCGGACGAGGGTTCAGATCCTACGAGCAGTACTTC. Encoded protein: CASSPGRGFRSYEQYF. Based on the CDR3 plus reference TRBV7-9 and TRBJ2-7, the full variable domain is DTGVSQNPRHKITKRGQNVTFRCDPISEHNRLYWYRQTLGQGPEFLTYFQNEAQLEKSRLLSDRFSAERPKGSFSTLEIQRTEQGDSAMYLCASSPGRGFRSYEQYFGPGTRLTVT.

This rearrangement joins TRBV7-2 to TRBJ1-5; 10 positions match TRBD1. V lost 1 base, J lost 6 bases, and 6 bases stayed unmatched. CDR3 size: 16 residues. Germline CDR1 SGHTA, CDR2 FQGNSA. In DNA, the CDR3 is TGTGCCAGCAGCTTAGTTGGGACAGGGGTGACTCAGCCCCAGCATTTT. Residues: CASSLVGTGVTQPQHF.